A single sample is the source of the 18 T cell receptor beta chains below, sequenced in a study of CD8+CD57+ T cells in acquired aplastic anemia. Individuals selected for sequencing had exhibited CD8+CD57+ cell expansion on flow cytometry. Researchers used genomic DNA as the template to profile TCR beta VDJ and CDR3. TCRdb itself ran the reads through MiXCR, one entry per CDR3 protein. The sample includes 200,000 to 300,000 distinct CDR3 sequences, 82% seen only once; the top ten take 40% to 50%. The source material was sorted CD4+, CD8+, or CD8+CD57+ T cells (not recorded which) from PBMCs. These receptors were collected from a human donor with aplastic anemia.

As regards this clonotype: Because the CDR3 is missing its conserved closing phenylalanine or tryptophan, this is likely a read error. The chain recombines TRBV7-9 with TRBJ1-2, with D tentatively TRBD1 (6 bases). With 4 bases removed from V and 9 bases from J, the gap between germline ends came to 12 bases. Germline CDR1 and CDR2: SEHNR and FQNEAQ (reference sequence). The CDR3 totals 12 residues. The CDR3 coding sequence is TGTGCCAGCAGCTCGGGGGCCTACAGCTACACCCTC. This translates into CASSSGAYSYTL.

This chain connects TRBV10-3 to TRBJ2-7; D possibly uses TRBD1 or TRBD2 (5 bases each). The germline V gene has CDR1 ENHRY and CDR2 SYGVKD. This CDR3 region has 10 residues. With 8 bases removed from V and 7 bases from J, the gap between germline ends came to 9 bases. The CDR3 reads CAIGGEEQYF. CDR3 coding DNA: TGTGCCATCGGGGGTGAAGAGCAGTACTTC.

The chain links TRBV5-6 to TRBJ1-3; D uncertain. In germline, CDR1 is SGHDT, CDR2 YYEEEE. The CDR3 runs to 14 residues. The germline V and J ends were trimmed by 7 bases and 1 base, with 12 bases remaining between them. CDR3 loop: CASGPTFSGNTIYF. The CDR3, as DNA: TGTGCCAGCGGCCCGACATTTTCTGGAAACACCATATATTTT.

This clonotype was counted a single time. This CDR3 fails to terminate in the conserved phenylalanine or tryptophan, so it likely reflects a read error. The limits of the CDR3 on the DNA are not certain, so only TCRdb's listed CDR3 is given. CDR3 loop: CASSLYLTADTAALY. The genes are TRBV11-2 and TRBJ1-1. CDR1 is SGHAT, CDR2 FQNNGV, per germline. The CDR3 region is 15 residues in length, termini included.

The CDR3 region is CASSFERDGVVYEYTF. CDR3 coding DNA: TGTGCCAGCAGCTTTGAGAGGGACGGGGTCGTATATGAGTACACCTTC. The gene calls are TRBV7-2 and TRBJ1-2; D possibly corresponds to TRBD1 (5 bases). The CDR3 runs 16 residues. V lost 3 bases, J lost 11 bases, and 25 bases lay in between. Germline CDR1 is SGHTA and CDR2 is FQGNSA.

V and J are TRBV7-3 and TRBJ2-1; D is perhaps TRBD1 (5 bases). The germline gives CDR1 SGHTA, CDR2 FQGTGA. The CDR3 is 15 amino acids. Trimming left V 5 bases short and J 12 bases short, with 23 bases between. CDR3 in DNA: TGTGCCAGCAGCGCCGACAGCGCCGCCTATAATTCGCAGTTCTTC. Translation: CASSADSAAYNSQFF.

This clonotype was detected a few times. The gene calls are TRBV29-1 and TRBJ1-1; TRBD1 aligns across 7 bases. Germline CDR1 and CDR2: SQVTM and ANQGSEA. V shed 7 bases, J shed 1 base, and the junction held 9 bases outside the gene matches. CDR3 length: 14 residues. CDR3 nucleotides: TGCAGCGCTACAGGGGCAAGAGGGAACACTGAAGCTTTCTTT. This translates into CSATGARGNTEAFF.

This chain joins TRBV7-8 and TRBJ2-1, with D uncertain. Germline CDR1 is SGHVS and CDR2 is FQNEAQ. The germline V and J ends were trimmed by 0 bases and 3 bases, with 21 bases remaining between them. This CDR3 spans 19 amino acids. As DNA, the CDR3 is TGTGCCAGCAGCTTAGCGGGTGGGCCCGATACGCAGTACTACAATGAGCAGTTCTTC. Translation: CASSLAGGPDTQYYNEQFF. Together with reference TRBV7-8 and TRBJ2-1, the CDR3 gives the full variable domain: GAGVSQSPRYKVAKRGQDVALRCDPISGHVSLFWYQQALGQGPEFLTYFQNEAQLDKSGLPSDRFFAERPEGSVSTLKIQRTQQEDSAVYLCASSLAGGPDTQYYNEQFFGPGTRLTVL.

This clonotype was observed a few times. The V gene is TRBV9, the J gene TRBJ2-1; 8 bases match TRBD2. After removal of 5 bases from V and 8 bases from J, the junction contained 15 bases not matched to a gene. The CDR3 consists of 16 residues. The germline gives CDR1 SGDLS, CDR2 YYNGEE. The CDR3 loop reads CASSFERSGGGDEQFF. CDR3 DNA sequence: TGTGCCAGCAGTTTTGAAAGGAGCGGGGGCGGCGATGAGCAGTTCTTC.

Comment on this clonotype: An end of the junction does not agree with germline; a read error may underlie this. The chain employs TRBV7-2 and TRBJ2-3; possible D gene TRBD2, 6 bases. The germline gives CDR1 SGHTA, CDR2 FQGNSA. The CDR3 covers 14 residues. The CDR3 nucleotides read TGTGCCAGCAGCTTAGCGGGAGGTCCCGATAAGTTCTACTTT. The encoded protein is CASSLAGGPDKFYF. The full variable domain, its missing parts supplied by reference TRBV7-2 and TRBJ2-3, is GAGVSQSPSNKVTEKGKDVELRCDPISGHTALYWYRQSLGQGLEFLIYFQGNSAPDKSGLPSDRFSAERTGGSVSTLTIQRTQQEDSAVYLCASSLAGGPDKFYFGPGTRLTVL.

This chain connects TRBV20-1 to TRBJ2-6; TRBD1 matches at 8 bases. The CDR3 covers 15 residues. Germline V gene lookup returns CDR1 DFQATT and CDR2 SNEGSKA (reference sequence). Trimming cost V 5 bases and J 2 bases; bases outside gene matches: 5. This chain's CDR3 is CSAEAGGAGANVLTF. In DNA, the CDR3 is TGCAGTGCTGAAGCAGGGGGCGCTGGGGCCAACGTCCTGACTTTC.

J is TRBJ2-3 and V is TRBV20-1; D perhaps matches TRBD1 (8 bases). CDR1 is DFQATT and CDR2 is SNEGSKA in the germline V gene (reference sequence). V lost 6 bases and J 0 bases, leaving 16 bases between the germline ends. CDR3 size: 15 residues. The CDR3 bases are TGCAGTGCGGGGGGGGACAGGTCTAGCACAGATACGCAGTATTTT. Translation gives CSAGGDRSSTDTQYF.

On this clonotype: The junction departs from the called germline gene at one end, perhaps through a read error. This chain uses TRBV7-2 with TRBJ2-5; D not resolved. CDR1 and CDR2 (germline): SGHTA, FQGNSA. The CDR3 spans 15 residues. CDR3 coding DNA: TGTGCCAGCAGCTCATTAGGGATTAGCCAAGATACCCAGTACTTC. The encoded protein is CASSSLGISQDTQYF.

About this clonotype itself: At one boundary the junction diverges from the germline segment, which might be a read error. The V gene is TRBV7-8, the J gene TRBJ2-3; the D gene is possibly TRBD2 (5 bases). The CDR3 is 14 amino acids. The V gene's germline CDR1 is SGHVS and CDR2 FQNEAQ. CDR3 sequence: CASSFHGGPKTQSF. Here the CDR3 DNA reads TGTGCCAGCAGCTTTCATGGAGGTCCCAAAACGCAGTCTTTT.

This clonotype has more than one count but fewer than ten. The germline gene is not matched at one end of the junction; a read error may be the cause. The chain couples TRBV7-8 to TRBJ2-7; D might be TRBD1 (5 bases). The length of the CDR3 is 14 residues. Germline CDR1 reads SGHVS; CDR2 reads FQNEAQ. CDR3 DNA: TGTGCCAGCAGTTTAGTGCAGGGTAACTATACGCAGTACTTC. Translated, it gives CASSLVQGNYTQYF.

The J gene is TRBJ2-7, the V gene TRBV6-1, with 8 bases matching TRBD1. Germline V gives CDR1 MNHNS, CDR2 SASEGT. The CDR3 is made up of 12 amino acids. The ends lost 7 bases at V and 3 bases at J; junction bases unmatched: 2. The CDR3 region is CASTGTGYEQYF. Written as DNA, the CDR3 is TGTGCCAGCACCGGGACAGGCTACGAGCAGTACTTC.

In this sample, this clonotype turned up many times. This chain connects TRBV29-1 to TRBJ1-4; D is possibly TRBD1 (5 bases). Germline V CDR1 and CDR2: SQVTM, ANQGSEA. This CDR3 has 14 residues. CDR3 region: CSGGESQTNEKLFF. CDR3 coding DNA: TGCAGTGGGGGGGAATCGCAAACTAATGAAAAACTGTTTTTT.

On this clonotype: Since the CDR3 does not end with the conserved phenylalanine or tryptophan, this likely comes from a read error. No DNA is shown, since the ends of the CDR3 on it are uncertain; the CDR3 is the one TCRdb lists. The chain combines TRBV19 with TRBJ1-2. CDR1 is LNHDA, CDR2 SQIVND, per germline (reference sequence). The CDR3 spans 14 amino acids, including both terminal residues. The CDR3 sequence: CASSIDRGNDGYIG.